These T cell receptor beta chains were read from a single sample in a study of T cell responses to AZD1222 COVID-19 vaccine. The data were produced by immunoSEQ multiplex PCR, yet TCRdb's version contains in-frame clones alone and is incomplete. In the table there are some 120,000 clones, around 89% of which are singletons. Source: peripheral blood, taken on day 0 of MenACWY control vaccination. These receptors were taken from an adult in good health. Both conserved end residues are part of each CDR3. The D gene is left open where the match is weak. Some rows have no size entry. The others give once, few or many, or a class for an expanded clone.

abundance,v_gene,j_gene,d_gene,CDR3nt,CDR3aa
.,TRBV11-2,TRBJ1-2,TRBD1,TGTGCCAGCAGCTTTGGACAGGGCTATGGCTACACCTTC,CASSFGQGYGYTF
.,TRBV5-1,TRBJ2-2,TRBD1,TGCGCCAGCAGCCCCACCACAGGGGGCCGGAACACCGGGGAGCTGTTTTTT,CASSPTTGGRNTGELFF
.,TRBV5-1,TRBJ1-1,.,TGCGCCAGCAGCTTGCGCCTGGGGGGCCTGAACACTGAAGCTTTCTTT,CASSLRLGGLNTEAFF
.,TRBV7-3,TRBJ2-5,TRBD1,TGTGCCAGCAGCTTAATCGTTTGCCAGGGACAGTACCAAGAGACCCAGTACTTC,CASSLIVCQGQYQETQYF
.,TRBV9,TRBJ1-3,.,TGTGCCAGCAGCGTCGGAGGTGGAAACACCATATATTTT,CASSVGGGNTIYF
.,TRBV14,TRBJ2-7,TRBD1,TGTGCCAGCAGCCCTGACAGGGTCCACGAGCAGTACTTC,CASSPDRVHEQYF
.,TRBV5-4,TRBJ2-3,TRBD2,TGTGCCAGCAGCTCCGGGACTAGCGCACATTCATGGTTGCAGTATTTT,CASSSGTSAHSWLQYF
.,TRBV4-3,TRBJ1-5,TRBD1,TGCGCCAGCAGCCAAGACTGGGGACAGGGGGTGTATCAGAATCAGCCCCAGCATTTT,CASSQDWGQGVYQNQPQHF
.,TRBV5-4,TRBJ1-6,.,TGTGCCAGCAGCTTTTATCGGGGCTTGGATAATTCACCCCTCCACTTT,CASSFYRGLDNSPLHF
.,TRBV7-9,TRBJ1-1,.,TGTGCCACAGGGCGCGGTAACACTGAAGCTTTCTTT,CATGRGNTEAFF
.,TRBV3-1/TRBV3-2,TRBJ1-1,.,TGTGCCAGCAGCTCCTCCCAGGTTGAAGCTTTCTTT,CASSSSQVEAFF
.,TRBV12-3/TRBV12-4,TRBJ2-1,TRBD1,TGTGCCAGCAGATGGACAGGGGTGAATGAGCAGTTCTTC,CASRWTGVNEQFF
.,TRBV11-2,TRBJ2-2,TRBD2,TGTGCCAGCAGCAGACCCGGGACTAGCTATAACACCGGGGAGCTGTTTTTT,CASSRPGTSYNTGELFF
.,TRBV29-1,TRBJ1-5,.,TGCAGCGTTCAGCTCCATAGCAATCAGCCCCAGCATTTT,CSVQLHSNQPQHF
.,TRBV7-6,TRBJ2-3,.,TGTGCCAGCAGCTCTTCGACAATTAGCACAGATACGCAGTATTTT,CASSSSTISTDTQYF
.,TRBV5-4,TRBJ2-3,TRBD2,TGTGCCAGCAGCGTCTCTAGCGGGAGACGCCCAGATACGCAGTATTTT,CASSVSSGRRPDTQYF
.,TRBV12-3/TRBV12-4,TRBJ1-1,.,TGTGCCAGCAGTTTAGACGGTAACACTGAAGCTTTCTTT,CASSLDGNTEAFF
.,TRBV24-1,TRBJ2-7,.,TGTGCCACCAGTGAAACCGGGGGATGGGAGCAGTACTTC,CATSETGGWEQYF
.,TRBV6-5,TRBJ1-2,TRBD1,TGTGCCAGCAGTCTGGGACAGGGGGCCGGCTACACCTTC,CASSLGQGAGYTF
.,TRBV4-3,TRBJ1-2,.,TGCGCCAGCAGCCAGCTCGACCATTCGGGTGGCTACACCTTC,CASSQLDHSGGYTF
few,TRBV6-4,TRBJ2-3,TRBD2,TGTGCCAGCAGTGACTCTCGAAAGGGAGGGGATACGCAGTATTTT,CASSDSRKGGDTQYF
.,TRBV19,TRBJ1-1,.,TGTGCCAGTAGTATCAGGGGCGAAGCTTTCTTT,CASSIRGEAFF
.,TRBV2,TRBJ1-5,.,TGTGCCAGCAGTGGAGGGGGTAGGGGCGATCAGCCCCAGCATTTT,CASSGGGRGDQPQHF
.,TRBV11-2,TRBJ2-7,.,TGTGCCAGCAGCTCGCTCCGGGACACCTCCTACGAGCAGTACTTC,CASSSLRDTSYEQYF
.,TRBV10-3,TRBJ2-3,.,TGTGCCATCAGTAGACAGGCTAGCACAGATACGCAGTATTTT,CAISRQASTDTQYF
.,TRBV5-4,TRBJ1-1,TRBD1,TGTGCCAGCAGCCGGATCGACAGGGAGGGCACTGAAGCTTTCTTT,CASSRIDREGTEAFF
.,TRBV6-5,TRBJ2-1,TRBD2,TGTGCCAGCAGTTACTGGCGGGAGAAGGATGAGCAGTTCTTC,CASSYWREKDEQFF
.,TRBV11-3,TRBJ2-7,TRBD2,TGTGCCAGCAGCCGGATAGCGGGCGCAACATCCTACGAGCAGTACTTC,CASSRIAGATSYEQYF
.,TRBV6-5,TRBJ2-7,.,TGTGCCAGCAGTTACTCGATAGGCAGGAGCTACGAGCAGTACTTC,CASSYSIGRSYEQYF
.,TRBV5-1,TRBJ1-2,TRBD1,TGCGCCAGCAGCTTGGTAGGCGGACAGGGGGGTTATGGCTACACCTTC,CASSLVGGQGGYGYTF
once,TRBV3-1/TRBV3-2,TRBJ2-3,TRBD2,TGTGCCAGCACCCGACTAGCGGGAGTCCCAGATACGCAGTATTTT,CASTRLAGVPDTQYF
.,TRBV19,TRBJ2-7,.,TGTGCCAGTATGAGAGGGAACGAGCAGTACTTC,CASMRGNEQYF
once,TRBV3-1/TRBV3-2,TRBJ2-2,.,TGTGCCAGCAGCCAACAGATGGTCGGGGAGCTGTTTTTT,CASSQQMVGELFF
.,TRBV28,TRBJ2-7,TRBD1,TGTGCCAGCAACAGGGGGAGCGCCTACGAGCAGTACTTC,CASNRGSAYEQYF
.,TRBV11-3,TRBJ2-2,.,TGTGCCAGCAGAGGGGTCAACACCGGGGAGCTGTTTTTT,CASRGVNTGELFF
.,TRBV30,TRBJ1-1,TRBD1,TGTGCCGGACAGGGGGTTTGGACTGAAGCTTTCTTT,CAGQGVWTEAFF
.,TRBV28,TRBJ1-2,.,TGTGCCAGCAGTTTACCCACAGTGGCCACTAACTATGGCTACACCTTC,CASSLPTVATNYGYTF
.,TRBV6-1,TRBJ2-3,TRBD2,TGTGCCAGCAGTGGCCCCCGGTCTAGCGGGAGGATAACAGATACGCAGTATTTT,CASSGPRSSGRITDTQYF
.,TRBV7-2,TRBJ2-7,.,TGTGCCAGCAGCTTAGCGGTTAAGGACTACGAGCAGTACTTC,CASSLAVKDYEQYF
.,TRBV5-5,TRBJ1-1,.,TGTGCCAGCAGCTTGGTGGTCTTCCCGGTTGAAGCTTTCTTT,CASSLVVFPVEAFF
.,TRBV7-2,TRBJ2-3,.,TGTGCCAGCAGCTTACTTGGGAGTGGGACAGATACGCAGTATTTT,CASSLLGSGTDTQYF
once,TRBV6-6,TRBJ1-2,TRBD1,TGTGCCAGCACCGAGGACAGGGGGTATGGCTACACCTTC,CASTEDRGYGYTF
.,TRBV6-1,TRBJ2-3,.,TGTGCCAGCAGTGAGATAGTAGCGGGCACAGATACGCAGTATTTT,CASSEIVAGTDTQYF
.,TRBV7-3,TRBJ2-7,TRBD1,TGTGCCAGCAGCTTAACGGGACAGGGGTCCTACGAGCAGTACTTC,CASSLTGQGSYEQYF
.,TRBV18,TRBJ1-3,TRBD1,TGTGCCAGCTCACCATTGGACAGGGTGAACACCATATATTTT,CASSPLDRVNTIYF
once,TRBV27,TRBJ1-6,.,TGTGCCAGCAGTTTAGCCAGGGCCGGGGATTCACCCCTCCACTTT,CASSLARAGDSPLHF
few,TRBV4-2,TRBJ2-4,.,TGTGCCAGCAGCCTCGAGGAACAGGCCCGCAAAAACATTCAGTACTTC,CASSLEEQARKNIQYF
.,TRBV2,TRBJ2-7,.,TGTGCCAGCACCGTGACGGGACAATTTTACGAGCAGTACTTC,CASTVTGQFYEQYF